The 20 T cell receptor beta chains listed next were all sequenced from one sample in a study of CD8 T cells in ankylosing spondylitis (dated 2017 in TCRdb). The library was obtained by 5' RACE. Sequencing took place on an Illumina HiSeq 2500. TCRdb cleaned the public reads at Q25 with fastp, built clones with MiXCR and kept in-frame beta chains. A single entry per CDR3 protein holds the most common genes and DNA from its merged rows. In this sample the table shows around 770,000 distinct CDR3 sequences, 12% of which occur a single time. Roughly 0.51% of the sample is taken by the ten largest. For these TCRs, the target antigens are not known. The full study reports these points: A TCR beta motif made up of several highly homologous amino acid variants appeared to be characteristic of blood from ankylosing spondylitis patients.

The sequencing input was blood, either unsorted or a sorted T cell fraction (not recorded which). The receptors derive from a male donor with ankylosing spondylitis.

The V and J genes are TRBV7-2 and TRBJ1-6, with a weak D call TRBD1 (5 bases). Germline loops: CDR1 SGHTA, CDR2 FQGNSA. Trimming removed 5 bases at V and 8 bases at J, with 16 bases between. The CDR3 has 15 amino acids. The CDR3 sequence: CASSVRQTLDSPLHF. As DNA, the CDR3 is TGTGCCAGCAGCGTCCGACAGACCCTGGATTCACCCCTCCACTTT.

This clonotype was counted at least ten times. The rearrangement links TRBV7-2 to TRBJ2-1; a possible D gene is TRBD2 (6 bases). V was cut by 6 bases and J by 0 bases, with 9 bases left in between. Per germline, CDR1 SGHTA and CDR2 FQGNSA. The CDR3 is 14 amino acids. The CDR3 loop is CASSLSGSYNEQFF. In DNA, the CDR3 is TGTGCCAGCAGTCTTAGCGGCTCCTACAATGAGCAGTTCTTC.

This clonotype was recorded many times. This rearrangement joins TRBV12-3 or TRBV12-4 to TRBJ2-7; D gene uncertain. V dropped 6 bases and J dropped 2 bases, with 11 bases sitting between them. The CDR3 sequence is 13 residues long. CDR3 bases: TGTGCCAGCAGGAAGGACGGAACCTACGAGCAGTACTTC. It is translated as CASRKDGTYEQYF.

This clonotype occurred many times. The rearrangement links TRBV2 to TRBJ2-1; D is perhaps TRBD2 (5 bases). Germline V gives CDR1 SNHLY, CDR2 FYNNEI. There are 18 residues in the CDR3. V shed 6 bases and J shed 0 bases, with 21 bases lying between them. The CDR3 is CASSPRVPTAVSYNEQFF. CDR3 nucleotide sequence: TGTGCCAGCAGCCCCAGAGTACCCACAGCGGTCTCCTACAATGAGCAGTTCTTC.

The V gene is TRBV7-2, the J gene TRBJ1-1, with 8 bases lining up with TRBD1. The germline V gene has CDR1 SGHTA and CDR2 FQGNSA. V lost 3 bases, J lost 0 bases, and 6 bases stayed unmatched. The CDR3 loop spans 16 amino acids. The CDR3 region is CASSFAGGVMNTEAFF. The CDR3 bases are TGTGCCAGCAGCTTTGCAGGGGGCGTGATGAACACTGAAGCTTTCTTT.

The sample holds a few counts of this clonotype. The genes are TRBV6-1 and TRBJ2-7; 10 positions match TRBD2. V shed 5 bases, J shed 4 bases, and the junction held 11 bases outside the gene matches. The CDR3 is made up of 16 amino acids. The V gene's germline CDR1 is MNHNS and CDR2 SASEGT. CDR3 loop: CASSTQREGSLYEQYF. Written as DNA, the CDR3 is TGTGCCAGCAGTACGCAGCGGGAGGGCTCCCTATACGAGCAGTACTTC.

The chain employs TRBV9 and TRBJ2-7; a weak D match, TRBD2 (6 bases). Germline assignment: CDR1 SGDLS and CDR2 YYNGEE. Trimming took 1 base from V and 4 from J, leaving 9 bases between them. CDR3 size: 13 residues. CDR3 amino acids: CASSVNGGYEQYF. The DNA for the CDR3 is TGTGCCAGCAGCGTAAATGGAGGGTACGAGCAGTACTTC.

This clonotype was counted ten times or more. The V call is TRBV6-2 or TRBV6-3, the J call TRBJ1-5, with no clear D. Per germline, CDR1 MNHEY and CDR2 SVGEGT. This CDR3 contains 13 residues. The V end lost 2 bases, the J end lost 4 bases, and 6 bases lay between the germline ends. The CDR3, as DNA: TGTGCCAGCAGTTACCGGGGTAATCAGCCCCAGCATTTT. Residues: CASSYRGNQPQHF.

This clonotype was seen once. V gene TRBV5-4 combines with J gene TRBJ1-6; D may be TRBD1 (5 bases). CDR1 is SGHNT and CDR2 is YYREEE in the germline V gene (reference sequence). Trimming removed 0 bases from V and 9 bases from J, with 16 bases in between. The CDR3 length is 16 residues. The CDR3 reads CASSLGLRGGSSPLHF. DNA for the CDR3: TGTGCCAGCAGCTTGGGTCTCCGCGGGGGTAGTTCACCCCTCCACTTT.

This clonotype was seen only a few times. V usage is TRBV7-2 and J usage is TRBJ1-1; 7 bases align to TRBD1. The CDR3 contains 13 residues. Trimming removed 11 bases from V and 4 bases from J; junction bases left unmatched: 10. The germline V gene encodes CDR1 SGHTA and CDR2 FQGNSA. CDR3 region: CAFQRNRGTEAFF. In DNA, the CDR3 is TGTGCCTTCCAGAGGAACAGGGGCACTGAAGCTTTCTTT.

This clonotype was seen a handful of times. The chain links TRBV7-9 to TRBJ2-7; tentatively, D is TRBD1 or TRBD2 (5 bases each). CDR1 is SEHNR and CDR2 is FQNEAQ in the germline V gene (reference sequence). Between the trimmed V and J ends, which lost 1 base and 7 bases, there was a span of 14 bases. The CDR3 has 14 amino acids. In DNA, the CDR3 is TGTGCCAGCAGCTTAGGGGGACGTATTTGGGAGCAGTACTTC. As protein: CASSLGGRIWEQYF.

This chain connects TRBV4-3 to TRBJ1-4; TRBD1 might be the D (6 bases). The CDR3 covers 16 residues. The germline V gene has CDR1 LGHNA and CDR2 YSLEER. V lost 3 bases to trimming and J lost 3 bases, with 14 bases between them. CDR3 sequence: CASSHFTGTSNEKLFF. The CDR3 region has the DNA TGCGCCAGCAGCCATTTTACAGGGACCTCTAATGAAAAACTGTTTTTT.

This chain uses TRBV11-1 with TRBJ2-1; TRBD1 might be the D (6 bases). Germline-derived CDR1 and CDR2 are SGHAT and FQDESV (reference sequence). CDR3 length equals 21 residues. The V end lost 5 bases, the J end lost 4 bases, and 33 bases lay between the germline ends. CDR3 residues: CASSAGGVSRGFSSLYNEQFF. The CDR3, as DNA: TGTGCCAGCAGCGCCGGTGGAGTGAGCAGGGGATTTTCTTCGTTGTACAATGAGCAGTTCTTC.

This clonotype occurred many times. This chain connects TRBV10-3 to TRBJ2-3; D unclear. CDR1 is ENHRY and CDR2 is SYGVKD in the germline V gene. V lost 10 bases and J 4 bases, leaving 12 bases between the germline ends. The CDR3 sequence is 12 residues long. The CDR3 nucleotides read TGTGCCACGAGCGTTGGGGCAGATACGCAGTATTTT. This encodes CATSVGADTQYF.

V is TRBV5-6 and J is TRBJ1-1, with 8 bases that match TRBD1. This CDR3 comprises 13 residues. The junction had 7 bases not matched to a gene; V was cut back by 5 bases and J by 7 bases. Germline lookup yields CDR1 SGHDT and CDR2 YYEEEE. The CDR3 sequence is CASSLQGGYEAFF. The CDR3 DNA reads as TGTGCCAGCAGTTTACAGGGGGGGTATGAAGCTTTCTTT.

The V and J genes are TRBV12-2 and TRBJ2-7; TRBD1, the table's D call, lacks a check against the DNA. TRBV12-2 is an annotated pseudogene. The CDR3 loop spans 13 amino acids. This chain's CDR3 is CASRLRTAYEQYF. DNA for the CDR3: TGTGCAAGTCGCTTAAGGACAGCCTACGAGCAGTACTTC.

There are many counts of this clonotype. This chain uses TRBV11-1 with TRBJ2-1, with a possible D match to TRBD1 (5 bases). V was pared by 5 bases and J by 8 bases, with 28 bases between. CDR1 and CDR2 from the germline V gene are SGHAT and FQDESV (reference sequence). This CDR3 region has 18 residues. The CDR3: CASSPSGAARSWWHEQFF. The CDR3 coding sequence is TGTGCCAGCAGCCCCAGTGGGGCAGCAAGGAGTTGGTGGCATGAGCAGTTCTTC.

This clonotype came up a few times. The CDR3 is CSAKLGTANTEAFF. The CDR3 nucleotides read TGCAGTGCCAAACTAGGGACGGCGAACACTGAAGCTTTCTTT. The genes are TRBV20-1 and TRBJ1-1; a weak D match, TRBD1 (5 bases). Trimming removed 6 bases from V and 1 base from J, with 15 bases in between. This CDR3 contains 14 residues. Germline CDR1 is DFQATT and CDR2 is SNEGSKA (reference sequence).

CDR3 in DNA: TGTGCCAGCAGCGCAACGGGGGAGCAGGCCCAGCATTTT. Residues: CASSATGEQAQHF. The V and J genes are TRBV6-1 and TRBJ1-5, with a tentative D call TRBD1 (5 bases). The V gene lost 6 bases and the J gene lost 11 bases, with 17 bases spanning the gap. CDR1 MNHNS and CDR2 SASEGT come from the germline V gene. CDR3 length: 13 amino acids.

A few counts support this clonotype. The chain combines TRBV6-1 with TRBJ2-2, with D possibly TRBD1 on 6 matching bases. The V gene's germline CDR1 is MNHNS and CDR2 SASEGT. The CDR3 runs to 15 residues. The V end lost 6 bases, the J end lost 3 bases, and 14 bases lay between the germline ends. This CDR3 is CASRQGWSDTGELFF. The CDR3 DNA is TGTGCCAGCAGACAGGGATGGTCGGACACCGGGGAGCTGTTTTTT.